The present T cell receptor beta chain was sequenced within a study of vaccination and CD4 T cells after COVID-19. Across the study: Cellular stimulation was performed using overlapping spike peptides derived from SARS-CoV-2, HCoV-NL63, HCoV-OC43 and HCoV-229E.

This clonotype was counted a few times. Its cognate antigen is unknown. Treatment specified: roughly ten-day PBMC culture with coronavirus spike peptide pools or control peptides (ViraFEST assay). The Oncomine TCR Beta short-read assay was applied to DNA of cultured CD4+ T cells. TCRdb itself ran the PCR reads through MiXCR, one entry per CDR3 protein. The data contain under 25,000 distinct CDR3 sequences, 45% to 50% of them singletons. Material for sequencing was CD4+ T cells from blood, cultured in vitro. The source of this sequence is a human donor who had recovered from COVID-19.

In DNA, the CDR3 is TGTGCCACCAGTGACCCGGGACAGGGGAAGACCGGGGAGCTGTTTTTT. Its protein is CATSDPGQGKTGELFF. This sequence joins TRBV24-1 and TRBJ2-2; 10 bases map to TRBD1. This CDR3 region has 16 residues. The germline V gene encodes CDR1 KGHDR and CDR2 SFDVKD. V trimming: 4 bases; J trimming: 5 bases; junction bases outside the gene matches: 6.